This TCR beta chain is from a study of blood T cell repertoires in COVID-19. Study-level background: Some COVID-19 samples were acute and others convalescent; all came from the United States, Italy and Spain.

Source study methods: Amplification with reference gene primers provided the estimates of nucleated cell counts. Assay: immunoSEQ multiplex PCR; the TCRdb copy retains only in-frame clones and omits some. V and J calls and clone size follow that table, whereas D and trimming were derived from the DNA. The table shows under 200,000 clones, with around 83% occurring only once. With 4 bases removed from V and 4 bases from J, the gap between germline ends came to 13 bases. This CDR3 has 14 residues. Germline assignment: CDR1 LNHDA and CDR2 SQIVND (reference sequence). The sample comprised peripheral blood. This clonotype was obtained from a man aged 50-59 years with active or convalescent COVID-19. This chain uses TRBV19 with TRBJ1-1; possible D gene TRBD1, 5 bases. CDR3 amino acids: CASSTTRVSTEAFF. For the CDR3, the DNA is TGTGCCAGTAGTACGACCAGGGTCAGCACTGAAGCTTTCTTT.